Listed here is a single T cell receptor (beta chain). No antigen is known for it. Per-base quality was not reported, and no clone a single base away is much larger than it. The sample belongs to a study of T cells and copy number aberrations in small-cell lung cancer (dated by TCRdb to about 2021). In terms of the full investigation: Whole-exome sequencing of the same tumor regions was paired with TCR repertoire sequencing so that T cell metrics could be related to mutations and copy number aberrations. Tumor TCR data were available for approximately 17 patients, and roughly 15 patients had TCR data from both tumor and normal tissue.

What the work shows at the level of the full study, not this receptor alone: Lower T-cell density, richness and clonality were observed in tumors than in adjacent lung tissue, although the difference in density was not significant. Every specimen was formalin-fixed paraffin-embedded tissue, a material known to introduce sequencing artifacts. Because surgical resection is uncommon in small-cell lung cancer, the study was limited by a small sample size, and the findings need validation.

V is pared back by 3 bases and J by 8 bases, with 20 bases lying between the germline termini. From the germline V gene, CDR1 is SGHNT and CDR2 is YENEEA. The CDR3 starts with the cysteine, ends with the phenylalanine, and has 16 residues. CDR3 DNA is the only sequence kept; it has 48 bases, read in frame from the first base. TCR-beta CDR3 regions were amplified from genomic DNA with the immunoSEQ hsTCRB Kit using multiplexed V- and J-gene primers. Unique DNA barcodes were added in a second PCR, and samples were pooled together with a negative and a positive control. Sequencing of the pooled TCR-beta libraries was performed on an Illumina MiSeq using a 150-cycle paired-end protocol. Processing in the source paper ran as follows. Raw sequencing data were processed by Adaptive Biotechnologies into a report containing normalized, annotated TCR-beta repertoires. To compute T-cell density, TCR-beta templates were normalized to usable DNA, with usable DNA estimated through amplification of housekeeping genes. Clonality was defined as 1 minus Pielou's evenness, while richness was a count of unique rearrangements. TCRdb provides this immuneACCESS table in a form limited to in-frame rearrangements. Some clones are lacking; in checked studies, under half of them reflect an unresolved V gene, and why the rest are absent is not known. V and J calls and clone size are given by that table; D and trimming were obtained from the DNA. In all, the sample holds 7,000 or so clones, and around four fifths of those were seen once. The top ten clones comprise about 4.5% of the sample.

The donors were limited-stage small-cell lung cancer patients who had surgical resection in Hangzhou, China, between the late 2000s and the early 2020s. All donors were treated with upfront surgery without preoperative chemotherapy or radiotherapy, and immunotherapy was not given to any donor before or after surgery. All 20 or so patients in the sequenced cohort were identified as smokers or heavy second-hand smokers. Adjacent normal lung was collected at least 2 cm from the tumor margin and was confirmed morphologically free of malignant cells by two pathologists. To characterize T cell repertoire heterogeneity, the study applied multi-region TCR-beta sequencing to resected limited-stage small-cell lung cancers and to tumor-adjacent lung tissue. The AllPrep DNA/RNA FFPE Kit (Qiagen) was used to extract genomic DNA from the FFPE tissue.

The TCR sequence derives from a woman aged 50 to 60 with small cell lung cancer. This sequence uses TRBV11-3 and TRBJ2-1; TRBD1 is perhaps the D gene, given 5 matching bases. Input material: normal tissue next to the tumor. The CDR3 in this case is CASSLGGRVVGHEQFF. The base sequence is TGTGCCAGCAGCTTGGGCGGCAGGGTCGTGGGGCATGAGCAGTTCTTC.